This entry lists 10 T cell receptor beta chains sequenced from one sample in a study of response to subunit inactivated influenza vaccine. TCRdb redid the calling of the RT-PCR reads with MiXCR, one entry per CDR3 protein. The sample contains 250,000 to 350,000 distinct CDR3 sequences, roughly 22% of which appear only once. Sequenced material: PBMCs from blood, taken approximately 20 months after vaccination. Source of these receptors: a man aged 45-69 years who received an inactivated influenza vaccine.

In this sample, this clonotype turned up a few times. The rearrangement uses TRBV5-6 and TRBJ1-6, with D maybe TRBD1 (6 bases). CDR3 length equals 15 residues. The germline gives CDR1 SGHDT, CDR2 YYEEEE. V lost 4 bases, J lost 10 bases, and 18 bases lay in between. CDR3: CASSRTVLEGSPLHF. The CDR3 region has the DNA TGTGCCAGCAGCAGGACAGTCCTAGAAGGGTCACCCCTCCACTTT.

This clonotype was counted between two and nine times. CDR3 amino acids: CASSTRRGNTEAFF. The CDR3 DNA sequence: TGCGCCAGCAGCACCAGGAGGGGGAACACTGAAGCTTTCTTT. The V and J genes are TRBV5-1 and TRBJ1-1; D may be TRBD1 (5 bases). The CDR3 extends over 14 amino acids. V was pared by 4 bases and J by 1 base, with 11 bases between. Germline CDR1 is SGHRS and CDR2 is YFSETQ.

This clonotype was counted only a few times. In nucleotides, the CDR3 is TGTGCCAGCTTGGGACAGTTGAATCAGCCCCAGCATTTT. Amino acid sequence: CASLGQLNQPQHF. The chain combines TRBV18 with TRBJ1-5, with 7 bases aligning to TRBD1. J was trimmed by 4 bases and V by 7 bases; bases with no gene match: 4. This CDR3 comprises 13 residues. From germline, CDR1 is KGHSH and CDR2 LQKENI.

This rearrangement joins TRBV4-3 to TRBJ1-5; unclear D gene. Between the trimmed V and J ends, which lost 1 base and 6 bases, there was a span of 7 bases. The CDR3 extends over 13 amino acids. Germline-derived CDR1 and CDR2 are LGHNA and YSLEER. CDR3 bases: TGCGCCAGCAGCCAAGGTCCCTCTCAGCCCCAGCATTTT. This codes for CASSQGPSQPQHF.

This clonotype was detected many times. V is TRBV12-3 or TRBV12-4 and J is TRBJ1-5; D remains unclear. This CDR3 contains 13 residues. Trimming pared 6 bases from V and 6 bases from J, leaving 12 bases between. The CDR3 sequence is CASSSDRAQPQHF. The CDR3, as DNA: TGTGCCAGCAGCTCGGACCGCGCTCAGCCCCAGCATTTT.

The chain links TRBV2 to TRBJ2-3, with 8 bases aligning to TRBD2. This CDR3 contains 17 residues. Germline V lookup: CDR1 SNHLY, CDR2 FYNNEI. Trimming at V came to 3 bases and at J to 4 bases, leaving 12 bases not matched to a gene. For the CDR3, the DNA is TGTGCCAGCAGTGAGGGGGTAGCGGGATCGGGCGCAGATACGCAGTATTTT. Its protein product is CASSEGVAGSGADTQYF. Based on the CDR3 plus reference TRBV2 and TRBJ2-3, the full variable domain is EPEVTQTPSHQVTQMGQEVILRCVPISNHLYFYWYRQILGQKVEFLVSFYNNEISEKSEIFDDQFSVERPDGSNFTLKIRSTKLEDSAMYFCASSEGVAGSGADTQYFGPGTRLTVL.

A single count supports this clonotype. The V and J genes are TRBV11-2 and TRBJ2-1, with 9 bases aligning to TRBD1. CDR1 is SGHAT, CDR2 FQNNGV, per germline. After removal of 6 bases from V and 10 bases from J, the junction contained 13 bases not matched to a gene. The CDR3 is made up of 15 amino acids. Here the CDR3 DNA reads TGTGCCAGCAGGTTCGGGACAGGGCAGGTGGGCGAGCAGTTCTTC. Translating it yields CASRFGTGQVGEQFF.

On this clonotype: A read error may produce the germline difference seen at one junction end. The rearrangement links TRBV10-3 to TRBJ1-5; D is unresolved. This CDR3 has 14 amino acids. Germline V CDR1 and CDR2: ENHRY, SYGVKD. CDR3 region: CAISQSRSNQPQHF. CDR3 in DNA: TGTGCCATCAGTCAGTCCAGGAGCAATCAGCCCCAGCATTTT.

This clonotype has just a few counts. The chain has TRBV24-1 and TRBJ2-7, with 8 bases matching TRBD1. Losses at the gene ends were 5 bases for V and 5 bases for J; bases not matched to a gene: 4. The V gene's germline CDR1 is KGHDR and CDR2 SFDVKD. This CDR3 contains 13 residues. CDR3 nucleotide sequence: TGTGCCACCAGTGGGACAGGGAGAAACGAGCAGTACTTC. It is translated as CATSGTGRNEQYF.

This rearrangement joins TRBV5-1 to TRBJ2-7; 10 bases line up with TRBD1. V dropped 0 bases and J dropped 2; count of bases not matched to a gene: 2. This CDR3 has 15 residues. Germline CDR1 reads SGHRS; CDR2 reads YFSETQ. The CDR3 nucleotides read TGCGCCAGCAGCTTGGAAGGGACAGGGGCCTACGAGCAGTACTTC. Translating it yields CASSLEGTGAYEQYF. Looking up the rest from reference TRBV5-1 and TRBJ2-7 gives the full variable domain: KAGVTQTPRYLIKTRGQQVTLSCSPISGHRSVSWYQQTPGQGLQFLFEYFSETQRNKGNFPGRFSGRQFSNSRSEMNVSTLELGDSALYLCASSLEGTGAYEQYFGPGTRLTVT.